The TCR beta chain under discussion was sequenced for a study of OX40 agonist ivuxolimab in advanced cancers. Study information: Ivuxolimab, an agonistic anti-OX40 (CD134) antibody, was given to patients.

Sequencing used immunoSEQ multiplex PCR; TCRdb keeps in-frame clones, though not all of them. The sample has 52,000 or so clones; more than 70% are singletons. This sequence was found in an adult with an advanced solid tumor such as melanoma, head and neck, liver or kidney cancer. The sample in question was CD4+ or CD8+ T cells sorted from blood, obtained in a trial of the OX40 agonist ivuxolimab.

CDR3 region: CASRSGGDEIEQYF. The CDR3 region has the DNA TGTGCCAGCAGGTCTGGAGGGGACGAGATCGAGCAGTACTTC. The chain employs TRBV28 and TRBJ2-7; possibly TRBD2 for D (6 bases). The germline V gene encodes CDR1 MDHEN and CDR2 SYDVKM. Deletions cut 6 bases from V and 6 bases from J, with 18 bases between. The CDR3 loop spans 14 amino acids.